Listed here are 21 T cell receptor beta chains from one sample, sequenced in a study of T cell responses to AZD1222 COVID-19 vaccine. Sequencing was performed with immunoSEQ multiplex PCR; in TCRdb, only in-frame clones are kept and a portion is missing. The sample holds about 96,000 clones, 80% to 90% seen once. This specimen was peripheral blood, taken on day 0 of AZD1222 vaccination. The receptors come from an adult in good health.

V is TRBV5-6 and J is TRBJ1-5; D call uncertain. Germline V gene data show CDR1 as SGHDT and CDR2 as YYEEEE. Trimming left V 2 bases short and J 3 bases short, with 9 bases between. The CDR3 is made up of 14 amino acids. The CDR3 reads CASSFLGFNQPQHF. The CDR3 nucleotides are TGTGCCAGCAGCTTCCTCGGCTTCAATCAGCCCCAGCATTTT.

The V gene is TRBV12-3 or TRBV12-4, the J gene TRBJ1-4, with TRBD1 as a possible D gene (6 bases). The CDR3 runs to 13 residues. The V and J ends lost 6 bases and 4 bases respectively, with 9 bases between them. The DNA for the CDR3 is TGTGCCAGCAGGACAGGTTTTAATGAAAAACTGTTTTTT. Translated: CASRTGFNEKLFF.

The chain joins TRBV11-2 to TRBJ1-2, with D maybe TRBD1 (6 bases). The germline gives CDR1 SGHAT, CDR2 FQNNGV. CDR3 length: 16 amino acids. Trimming pared 1 base from V and 6 bases from J, leaving 18 bases between. CDR3 region: CASSLAFFGAGDGYTF. Here the CDR3 DNA reads TGTGCCAGCAGCTTAGCTTTCTTCGGGGCAGGGGATGGCTACACCTTC.

This chain joins TRBV9 and TRBJ2-3; 8 nucleotides line up with TRBD2. The CDR3 spans 14 residues. The trim removed 4 bases at V and 6 bases at J, leaving 7 bases unmatched. From germline, CDR1 is SGDLS and CDR2 YYNGEE. CDR3 DNA: TGTGCCAGCAGCCGCGTACGCGGGGGGGATACGCAGTATTTT. It codes for CASSRVRGGDTQYF.

The gene calls are TRBV20-1 and TRBJ1-2; no reliable D call. Germline CDR1 is DFQATT and CDR2 is SNEGSKA (reference sequence). The CDR3 runs 11 residues. Trimming stripped 6 bases from V and 12 bases from J, with 17 bases between. Written as DNA, the CDR3 is TGCAGTGCCATAGACCAGGTAGTGCACACCTTC. Translating it yields CSAIDQVVHTF.

The gene calls are TRBV5-1 and TRBJ2-1; 8 positions match TRBD1. The CDR3 runs to 14 residues. Germline CDR1 SGHRS, CDR2 YFSETQ. J lost 8 bases, V lost 4 bases, and 8 bases had no gene match. CDR3 loop: CASSRAGGGDEQFF. In nucleotides, the CDR3 is TGCGCCAGCAGCAGGGCAGGGGGCGGCGATGAGCAGTTCTTC.

V usage is TRBV11-2 and J usage is TRBJ2-1; D possibly corresponds to TRBD1 (5 bases). Germline V gives CDR1 SGHAT, CDR2 FQNNGV. This CDR3 has 18 residues. Trimming stripped 2 bases from V and 5 bases from J, with 22 bases between. The CDR3 loop is CASSLRGGGPTIDNEQFF. CDR3 coding DNA: TGTGCCAGCAGCTTAAGGGGTGGCGGACCAACGATCGACAATGAGCAGTTCTTC. The whole variable domain, remainder taken from reference TRBV11-2 and TRBJ2-1, is EAGVAQSPRYKIIEKRQSVAFWCNPISGHATLYWYQQILGQGPKLLIQFQNNGVVDDSQLPKDRFSAERLKGVDSTLKIQPAKLEDSAVYLCASSLRGGGPTIDNEQFFGPGTRLTVL.

The V gene is TRBV27, the J gene TRBJ1-2; no reliable D call. This CDR3 comprises 14 residues. Germline CDR1 MNHEY, CDR2 SMNVEV (reference sequence). V lost 1 base, J lost 4 bases, and 10 bases lay in between. The CDR3 bases are TGTGCCAGCAGTTTATTCCCAGAACTCTATGGCTACACCTTC. Translated, it gives CASSLFPELYGYTF.

V gene TRBV25-1 combines with J gene TRBJ1-4; TRBD1 might be the D (5 bases). The CDR3 is made up of 16 amino acids. V dropped 8 bases and J dropped 8 bases, with 24 bases sitting between them. The germline CDR1 and CDR2 sequences are MGHDK and SYGVNS. CDR3 sequence: CASSQIGRLRGEKLFF. CDR3 bases: TGTGCCAGCTCCCAAATCGGACGGCTACGGGGGGAAAAACTGTTTTTT. Looking up the rest from reference TRBV25-1 and TRBJ1-4 gives the full variable domain: EADIYQTPRYLVIGTGKKITLECSQTMGHDKMYWYQQDPGMELHLIHYSYGVNSTEKGDLSSESTVSRIRTEHFPLTLESARPSHTSQYLCASSQIGRLRGEKLFFGSGTQLSVL.

The chain links TRBV7-9 to TRBJ2-3, with D possibly matching TRBD1 (5 bases). Deletions cut 7 bases from V and 0 bases from J, with 20 bases between. The germline V gene has CDR1 SEHNR and CDR2 FQNEAQ (reference sequence). The length of the CDR3 is 17 residues. The CDR3 nucleotides read TGTGCCAGCACCAGCGCGCAGACAGTTGCTAGCACAGATACGCAGTATTTT. This sequence encodes CASTSAQTVASTDTQYF.

The chain has TRBV5-1 and TRBJ1-2; D call uncertain. Germline V gene lookup returns CDR1 SGHRS and CDR2 YFSETQ. V gave up 0 bases and J gave up 3 bases, with 9 bases separating them. The CDR3 has 14 amino acids. The CDR3 reads CASSLGSVHYGYTF. In DNA form, the CDR3 reads TGCGCCAGCAGCTTGGGGTCAGTTCACTATGGCTACACCTTC.

A remark on this clone: The sample has other DNA sequences that encode this CDR3 too. The chain employs TRBV10-3 and TRBJ2-2; D is ambiguous. V lost 3 bases and J lost 4, with 6 bases in between. Germline CDR1 and CDR2: ENHRY and SYGVKD. This CDR3 spans 13 amino acids. CDR3 coding DNA: TGTGCCATCAGTGACGTGGGCACCGGGGAGCTGTTTTTT. It specifies CAISDVGTGELFF.

This clone was detected only a few times. The V gene is TRBV2, the J gene TRBJ2-3; 13 nucleotides match TRBD2. Germline values: CDR1 SNHLY, CDR2 FYNNEI. The CDR3 is made up of 16 amino acids. Trimming took 6 bases from V and 3 from J; bases not matched to a gene: 6. The CDR3 protein is CASSRGLAGVTDTQYF. In nucleotides, the CDR3 is TGTGCCAGCAGCCGAGGACTAGCGGGGGTTACAGATACGCAGTATTTT.

The genes are TRBV10-3 and TRBJ2-6; D not resolved. Germline CDR1 reads ENHRY; CDR2 reads SYGVKD. The CDR3 has 14 amino acids. Trimming removed 10 bases at V and 0 bases at J, with 10 bases between. CDR3 sequence reads: CATDGSSGANVLTF. CDR3 bases: TGTGCCACCGATGGCAGCTCTGGGGCCAACGTCCTGACTTTC.

This chain joins TRBV6-2 or TRBV6-3 and TRBJ1-5, with D tentatively TRBD1 (5 bases). CDR3 length: 19 residues. Germline V lookup: CDR1 MNHEY, CDR2 SVGEGT. V shed 4 bases and J shed 0 bases, with 22 bases lying between them. This chain's CDR3 is CASSSSRQRGIYSNQPQHF. In DNA, the CDR3 is TGTGCCAGCAGTTCCTCGAGGCAGCGGGGGATTTATAGCAATCAGCCCCAGCATTTT.

CDR3 protein: CASSPGQGATEAFF. For the CDR3, the DNA is TGTGCCAGCTCACCGGGACAGGGGGCCACTGAAGCTTTCTTT. The chain links TRBV18 to TRBJ1-1; 12 nucleotides align to TRBD1. V lost 3 bases, J lost 4 bases, and 0 bases stayed unmatched. The germline gives CDR1 KGHSH, CDR2 LQKENI. There are 14 residues in the CDR3.

This rearrangement joins TRBV7-9 to TRBJ1-6; D call uncertain. Deletions cut 0 bases from V and 11 bases from J, with 5 bases between. The CDR3 is 12 amino acids. Per germline, CDR1 SEHNR and CDR2 FQNEAQ (reference sequence). The CDR3 region has the DNA TGTGCCAGCAGCTTAGCCGGTACACCCCTCCACTTT. Protein product: CASSLAGTPLHF.

V gene TRBV29-1 combines with J gene TRBJ1-1; D perhaps matches TRBD1 (6 bases). The CDR3 is 12 amino acids. Deletions cut 6 bases from V and 9 bases from J, with 17 bases between. Germline CDR1 reads SQVTM; CDR2 reads ANQGSEA. CDR3 DNA: TGCAGCGTAGACCGAGGGGGTGGAAAAGCTTTCTTT. The encoded protein is CSVDRGGGKAFF.

J is TRBJ2-6 and V is TRBV28; tentative D call: TRBD1 (5 bases). Germline lookup yields CDR1 MDHEN and CDR2 SYDVKM. V was trimmed by 4 bases and J by 0 bases, leaving 10 bases between them. There are 16 residues in the CDR3. The CDR3 region is CASSSNRLSGANVLTF. CDR3 nucleotide sequence: TGTGCCAGCAGTTCCAACAGGCTCTCTGGGGCCAACGTCCTGACTTTC.

The chain links TRBV29-1 to TRBJ2-5, with 7 bases fitting TRBD2. The CDR3 runs to 12 residues. The V and J ends lost 5 bases and 5 bases, in that order; junction bases with no gene match: 5. Germline values: CDR1 SQVTM, CDR2 ANQGSEA. The CDR3 DNA is TGCAGCGTTTATGGGGGGGACGAGACCCAGTACTTC. It encodes CSVYGGDETQYF.

The chain combines TRBV5-1 with TRBJ2-1; D is ambiguous. Germline assignment: CDR1 SGHRS and CDR2 YFSETQ. CDR3 length: 13 residues. The V end was cut by 7 bases, the J end by 7 bases, with 15 bases between. The CDR3 region has the DNA TGCGCCAGCGGACCATTACAGTTGAATGAGCAGTTCTTC. Residues: CASGPLQLNEQFF.